This record looks at one TCR beta chain sequence and its context. TCRdb's copy holds only in-frame clones and misses some; the assay was immunoSEQ multiplex PCR. The sample has about 160,000 clones, around 94% seen once. The source of the sample is a study of control samples from healthy donors and cancer patients. J lost 14 bases, V lost 2 bases, and 8 bases had no gene match. Per germline, CDR1 SNHLY and CDR2 FYNNEI. The CDR3 loop spans 14 amino acids. This TCR was recovered from a man in his fifties or sixties with colorectal cancer. This chain connects TRBV2 to TRBJ1-4; 10 bases map to TRBD1. Material for sequencing was PBMCs. CDR3 protein: CASSELATGGFLFF. The CDR3 coding sequence is TGTGCCAGCAGTGAACTTGCGACAGGGGGCTTTCTGTTTTTT.